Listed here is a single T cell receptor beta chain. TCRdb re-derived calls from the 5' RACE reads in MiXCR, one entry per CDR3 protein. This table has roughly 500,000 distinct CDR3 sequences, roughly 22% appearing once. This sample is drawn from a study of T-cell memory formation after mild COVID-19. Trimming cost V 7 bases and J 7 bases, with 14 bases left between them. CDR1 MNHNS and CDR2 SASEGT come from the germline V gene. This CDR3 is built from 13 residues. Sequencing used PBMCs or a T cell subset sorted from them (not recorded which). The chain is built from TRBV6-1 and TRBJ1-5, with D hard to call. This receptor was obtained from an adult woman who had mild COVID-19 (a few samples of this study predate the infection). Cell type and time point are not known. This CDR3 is CASTEGARQPQHF. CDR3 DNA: TGTGCCAGCACAGAGGGCGCGAGGCAGCCCCAGCATTTT.